The 4 T cell receptor beta chains below were found in one sample sequenced in a study of CD8+ T cells in alopecia areata. RNA was extracted and reverse transcribed into cDNA as the sequencing template. The protocol was immunoSEQ multiplex PCR, while the TCRdb copy is restricted to in-frame clones and leaves out a portion. Of hundreds of thousands of clones listed, approximately 52% were seen once; the top ten hold around 0.44%. Sequenced here: CD4+ T cells sorted from blood, sampled at week 0. The origin of the receptors is a human donor with alopecia areata.

In its sample, this clone was seen a few times. The chain combines TRBV6-5 with TRBJ2-1; D is perhaps TRBD1 (5 bases). Germline V gene lookup returns CDR1 MNHEY and CDR2 SVGAGI. The CDR3 has 12 amino acids. V was clipped by 6 bases and J by 7 bases, with 10 bases between them. CDR3 sequence reads: CASRSSGNEQFF. The CDR3 DNA reads TGTGCCAGCAGGAGTTCAGGGAATGAGCAGTTCTTC.

The chain employs TRBV29-1 and TRBJ2-4; the match to TRBD1 covers 10 bases. This CDR3 contains 17 residues. Germline CDR1 and CDR2: SQVTM and ANQGSEA. The J segment lost 3 bases and the V segment lost 6 bases, leaving 14 bases of the junction unmatched. This chain's CDR3 is CSVRPGTGAAIKNIQYF. The DNA for the CDR3 is TGCAGCGTCCGTCCCGGGACAGGGGCCGCTATCAAAAACATTCAGTACTTC.

This clone occurred a few times. The chain employs TRBV18 and TRBJ1-5; TRBD1 agrees at 9 bases. The CDR3 has 17 residues. The junction had 10 bases not matched to a gene; V was cut back by 5 bases and J by 2 bases. In germline, CDR1 is KGHSH, CDR2 LQKENI. The CDR3 DNA is TGTGCCAGCTCAGCCCTTGCCCGGGACAGGGGCAATCAGCCCCAGCATTTT. This codes for CASSALARDRGNQPQHF.

The chain joins TRBV19 to TRBJ2-6, with a weak D call TRBD1 (6 bases). V shed 4 bases and J shed 2 bases, with 12 bases lying between them. Germline V CDR1 and CDR2: LNHDA, SQIVND (reference sequence). CDR3 length: 16 residues. The CDR3 sequence: CASSSNRVAGANVLTF. The DNA of the CDR3 is TGTGCCAGTAGTAGCAACAGGGTTGCTGGGGCCAACGTCCTGACTTTC.